This TCR beta chain was retrieved from a study of blood T cell repertoires in COVID-19. Study-wide context: Nucleic acid was either cDNA or gDNA, and it came from T cells, B-cell-depleted T cells, or PBMCs.

Germline CDR1 is LNHDA and CDR2 is SQIVND (reference sequence). Trimming took 7 bases from V and 2 from J, leaving 16 bases between them. CDR3 length: 15 amino acids. The protocol was immunoSEQ multiplex PCR, while the TCRdb copy is restricted to in-frame clones and leaves out a portion. The table shows roughly 260,000 clones, with 70% to 90% occurring only once. Sequencing input: PBMCs or T cells enriched from blood (not recorded which). The J gene is TRBJ2-3, the V gene TRBV19; D perhaps matches TRBD1 (6 bases). This receptor was taken from a woman between 45 and 65 years old who had recovered from COVID-19. The CDR3 DNA reads TGTGCCAGTAAACACCGGGACATTTTCACAGATACGCAGTATTTT. It codes for CASKHRDIFTDTQYF.